This note documents a single T cell receptor beta chain sequence. Primers for the PCR totalled 60 Vbeta and 13 Jbeta. Clones were sequenced by immunoSEQ multiplex PCR, and TCRdb holds only the in-frame ones, with some missing. The sample lists under 200,000 clones, 60% to 75% occurring once. These data come from a study of cytomegalovirus exposure and HLA in healthy donors. CDR1 MNHEY and CDR2 SMNVEV come from the germline V gene (reference sequence). Trimming cost V 5 bases and J 0 bases, with 10 bases left between them. The CDR3 spans 14 residues. The gene calls are TRBV27 and TRBJ1-1; D might be TRBD1 (5 bases). This TCR derives from a woman aged 50 to 60 in good health and CMV-seropositive. Material for sequencing was PBMCs. CDR3 residues: CASSMTAMNTEAFF. The CDR3 DNA reads TGTGCCAGCAGTATGACAGCGATGAACACTGAAGCTTTCTTT.